Shown below are 16 T cell receptor beta chains from a single sample sequenced in a study of response to subunit inactivated influenza vaccine. In TCRdb, the RT-PCR reads were re-called with MiXCR into one record per CDR3 protein. This repertoire shows approximately 700,000 distinct CDR3 sequences, 15% to 19% found once; its top ten account for approximately 10%. Source: PBMCs from blood, taken 11 to 12 days after vaccination. These receptors were obtained from a man aged 45-65 years who received an inactivated influenza vaccine.

The rearrangement links TRBV3-1 to TRBJ2-3; 9 nucleotides match TRBD2. Germline CDR1 LGHDT, CDR2 YNNKEL (reference sequence). The V gene end was trimmed by 5 bases and the J gene end by 4 bases; junction bases not matched to a gene: 10. There are 16 residues in the CDR3. The CDR3 DNA follows: TGTGCCAGCAGCTCGACTAGCGGCGGGTTGGCAGATACGCAGTATTTT. It translates to CASSSTSGGLADTQYF.

This clonotype was observed a few times. The chain is built from TRBV9 and TRBJ2-3; 11 bases agree with TRBD2. Trimming at V came to 4 bases and at J to 3 bases, leaving 7 bases not matched to a gene. The CDR3 is 16 residues long. Germline CDR1 and CDR2: SGDLS and YYNGEE. The CDR3 DNA is TGTGCCAGCAGCTTACTAGCGGGAGAGGGAACAGATACGCAGTATTTT. This gives the protein CASSLLAGEGTDTQYF.

This clonotype was found a few times. This chain joins TRBV28 and TRBJ2-5; 7 nucleotides line up with TRBD1. Losses at the gene ends were 5 bases for V and 4 bases for J; bases not matched to a gene: 1. Germline lookup yields CDR1 MDHEN and CDR2 SYDVKM. The CDR3 runs 12 residues. DNA of the CDR3: TGTGCCAGCAGTGGGGACAGAGAGACCCAGTACTTC. Translated: CASSGDRETQYF.

The CDR3: CASSLAARVGYEQYF. CDR3 in DNA: TGTGCCAGCAGCTTAGCGGCCAGGGTAGGCTACGAGCAGTACTTC. J is TRBJ2-7 and V is TRBV7-2; possible D gene TRBD1, 5 bases. The CDR3 contains 15 residues. Germline CDR1 is SGHTA and CDR2 is FQGNSA. Deletions cut 0 bases from V and 3 bases from J, with 12 bases between.

The J gene is TRBJ1-1, the V gene TRBV10-2; the D is unclear. Between the trimmed V and J ends, which lost 7 bases and 4 bases, there was a span of 16 bases. The CDR3 length is 14 residues. The V gene's germline CDR1 is WSHSY and CDR2 SAAADI. CDR3 sequence (DNA): TGCGCCAGCAACGACCTAGGACGTGGCACTGAAGCTTTCTTT. This translates into CASNDLGRGTEAFF.

There are many counts of this clonotype. The chain couples TRBV7-9 to TRBJ1-2; 8 bases agree with TRBD1. V shed 1 base, J shed 8 bases, and the junction held 6 bases outside the gene matches. The CDR3 totals 14 residues. From germline, CDR1 is SEHNR and CDR2 FQNEAQ (reference sequence). Here the CDR3 DNA reads TGTGCCAGCAGCTTAGATCAGGGGGCGATCGGCTACACCTTC. Translating gives CASSLDQGAIGYTF.

This clonotype was seen more than once but under ten times. The rearrangement uses TRBV18 and TRBJ1-5; the match to TRBD1 covers 8 bases. Germline assignment: CDR1 KGHSH and CDR2 LQKENI. The CDR3 covers 15 residues. V lost 4 bases to trimming and J lost 5 bases; unmatched junction nucleotides: 7. The CDR3 loop is CASSRLTGVDQPQHF. The DNA for the CDR3 is TGTGCCAGCTCACGACTGACAGGGGTGGATCAGCCCCAGCATTTT.

This clonotype was counted a few times. CDR3 sequence reads: CASTVGGNYGYTF. Written as DNA, the CDR3 is TGTGCCAGCACTGTTGGGGGTAACTATGGCTACACCTTC. This sequence joins TRBV2 and TRBJ1-2; possibly TRBD1 for D (5 bases). Trimming cost V 7 bases and J 1 base, with 10 bases left between them. CDR1 SNHLY and CDR2 FYNNEI come from the germline V gene. The CDR3 has 13 residues. The whole variable domain, filled in from reference TRBV2 and TRBJ1-2, reads EPEVTQTPSHQVTQMGQEVILRCVPISNHLYFYWYRQILGQKVEFLVSFYNNEISEKSEIFDDQFSVERPDGSNFTLKIRSTKLEDSAMYFCASTVGGNYGYTFGSGTRLTVV.

The gene calls are TRBV6-2 or TRBV6-3 and TRBJ2-1; D remains unclear. The CDR3 runs to 13 residues. Trimming shortened V by 2 bases and J by 15 bases, and 17 bases separated the two germline ends. The germline V gene encodes CDR1 MNHEY and CDR2 SVGEGT. This CDR3 reads CASSYRASSDPFF. The CDR3 DNA follows: TGTGCCAGCAGTTACCGGGCCTCTTCCGATCCGTTCTTC.

The chain has TRBV24-1 and TRBJ1-2, with a tentative D call TRBD1 (5 bases). Germline V gene data show CDR1 as KGHDR and CDR2 as SFDVKD. The CDR3 has 14 residues. V was cut by 3 bases and J by 1 base, with 8 bases left in between. CDR3 sequence: CATSDQGFNYGYTF. The CDR3 DNA follows: TGTGCCACCAGTGATCAGGGTTTTAACTATGGCTACACCTTC.

This clonotype appeared a few times. The genes are TRBV10-3 and TRBJ2-5, with 10 nucleotides matching TRBD1. Germline V CDR1 and CDR2: ENHRY, SYGVKD. The ends lost 3 bases at V and 1 base at J; junction bases unmatched: 5. The CDR3 has 16 amino acids. As DNA, the CDR3 is TGTGCCATCAGTGACAAGACAGGGGGCGGCCAAGAGACCCAGTACTTC. Translation gives CAISDKTGGGQETQYF.

This clonotype came up a few times. The chain recombines TRBV20-1 with TRBJ2-1; 7 nucleotides line up with TRBD2. V was pared by 4 bases and J by 6 bases, with 6 bases of the junction left unmatched. The CDR3 consists of 13 residues. Germline values: CDR1 DFQATT, CDR2 SNEGSKA (reference sequence). CDR3 DNA sequence: TGCAGTGCTAATCGGGGGGTCATCAATGAGCAGTTCTTC. Encoded protein: CSANRGVINEQFF.

The rearrangement uses TRBV7-9 and TRBJ2-4, with D uncertain. The CDR3 covers 14 residues. CDR1 is SEHNR, CDR2 FQNEAQ, per germline (reference sequence). V was shortened by 5 bases and J by 2 bases, with 10 bases between the two germline ends. CDR3 residues: CASSQAGPKNIQYF. The CDR3 nucleotides read TGTGCCAGCAGCCAGGCAGGACCCAAAAACATTCAGTACTTC.

This clonotype was counted at least ten times. The chain joins TRBV11-2 to TRBJ2-2; 8 bases line up with TRBD2. This CDR3 comprises 15 residues. In germline, CDR1 is SGHAT, CDR2 FQNNGV. V gave up 1 base and J gave up 3 bases; unmatched junction bases: 1. CDR3: CASSLGTSYTGELFF. For the CDR3, the DNA is TGTGCCAGCAGCTTAGGGACTAGCTACACCGGGGAGCTGTTTTTT.

This clonotype was observed at least ten times. CDR3 sequence reads: CASSKSGTGYYNEQFF. DNA for the CDR3: TGTGCCAGCAGTAAGTCCGGGACAGGCTACTACAATGAGCAGTTCTTC. The genes are TRBV6-2 or TRBV6-3 and TRBJ2-1; 8 nucleotides line up with TRBD1. The germline V gene encodes CDR1 MNHEY and CDR2 SVGEGT. The CDR3 has 16 residues. V trimming: 5 bases; J trimming: 3 bases; junction bases outside the gene matches: 9.

A few counts support this clonotype. The V call is TRBV7-3, the J call TRBJ2-1; D is ambiguous. The V end was cut by 3 bases, the J end by 2 bases, with 8 bases between. CDR3 size: 14 residues. In germline, CDR1 is SGHTA, CDR2 FQGTGA. DNA for the CDR3: TGTGCCAGCAGCTTTCCAGGAGCCTACAATGAGCAGTTCTTC. This translates into CASSFPGAYNEQFF.